One and the same sample provided the 32 T cell receptor beta chains below, sequenced in a study of cytomegalovirus exposure and HLA in healthy donors (dated by TCRdb to between 2016 and 2019). Library preparation was by the immunoSEQ multiplex PCR assay. The multiplex PCR relied on a mix of 60 forward primers for TCR Vbeta segments and 13 reverse primers for TCR Jbeta segments. The table comes from immuneACCESS by way of TCRdb, which keeps in-frame sequences with V and J called. Part of the clones is missing from these tables; in studies checked, under half for an unresolved V gene and the rest for unknown reasons. A total of 200,000 to 250,000 clones appear in this sample, over 60% of them only once. The ten largest clones represent about 14% of the sample. Material for sequencing was PBMCs. These TCRs come from a man aged 40-49 years in good health and CMV-seronegative.

The rearrangement uses TRBV4-2 and TRBJ1-2, with a possible D match to TRBD1 (5 bases). Per germline, CDR1 LGHNA and CDR2 YNFKEQ. This CDR3 has 12 residues. The V and J ends lost 8 bases and 8 bases respectively, with 15 bases between them. CDR3 DNA: TGTGCCAGCGGGGGGGATCGTCGGGGCTACACCTTC. Amino acid sequence: CASGGDRRGYTF.

This clone was found once. V gene TRBV15 combines with J gene TRBJ1-5; no firm D call. With 1 base removed from V and 1 base from J, the gap between germline ends came to 11 bases. The CDR3 length is 16 residues. Germline CDR1 reads LNHNV; CDR2 reads YYDKDF (reference sequence). CDR3 region: CATSRVYRLSNQPQHF. The DNA for the CDR3 is TGTGCCACCAGCAGAGTCTATCGGTTGAGCAATCAGCCCCAGCATTTT.

The J gene is TRBJ1-1, the V gene TRBV5-6; D call uncertain. From germline, CDR1 is SGHDT and CDR2 YYEEEE. V was clipped by 4 bases and J by 4 bases, with 11 bases between them. The CDR3 is made up of 13 amino acids. The CDR3 here is CASSAKGSTEAFF. As DNA, the CDR3 is TGTGCCAGCAGCGCAAAAGGGAGCACTGAAGCTTTCTTT.

The CDR3 bases are TGTGCCATCAGAGGACAGCCGAGAGTTGGTGGCTACACCTTC. Its protein product is CAIRGQPRVGGYTF. The chain is built from TRBV10-3 and TRBJ1-2; possibly TRBD1 for D (6 bases). The CDR3 runs 14 residues. Germline V gives CDR1 ENHRY, CDR2 SYGVKD. V was trimmed by 6 bases and J by 7 bases, leaving 18 bases between them.

The chain carries TRBV2 and TRBJ2-5, with D perhaps TRBD2 (6 bases). The closer fit of TRBJ2-7 to the DNA end suggests the J call may be wrong. This CDR3 has 12 amino acids. Germline V gene sequence: CDR1 SNHLY, CDR2 FYNNEI. The CDR3 region is CASKGRYYEQYF. CDR3 coding DNA: TGTGCCAGCAAGGGGAGGTACTACGAGCAGTACTTC.

V usage is TRBV7-6 and J usage is TRBJ2-3; the D is unclear. The V gene lost 1 base and the J gene lost 4 bases, with 6 bases spanning the gap. This CDR3 is 13 amino acids long. CDR1 is SGHVS and CDR2 is FNYEAQ in the germline V gene. The CDR3, as DNA: TGTGCCAGCAGCTTAGGCAGGTCAGATACGCAGTATTTT. Translating gives CASSLGRSDTQYF.

The genes are TRBV6-5 and TRBJ1-1; D is perhaps TRBD1 (6 bases). The CDR3 spans 12 residues. Germline V gene data show CDR1 as MNHEY and CDR2 as SVGAGI. Trimming left V 7 bases short and J 10 bases short, with 16 bases between. CDR3 sequence: CASTPDRIIAFF. The CDR3 nucleotides are TGTGCCAGCACCCCCGACAGGATAATAGCTTTCTTT.

The genes are TRBV4-1 and TRBJ1-6, with D unclear. Trimming stripped 0 bases from V and 9 bases from J, with 12 bases between. The CDR3 has 15 residues. CDR1 and CDR2 (germline): MGHRA, YSYEKL. As DNA, the CDR3 is TGCGCCAGCAGCCAAGATGACTTGCACGGTTCACCCCTCCACTTT. This gives the protein CASSQDDLHGSPLHF.

The chain has TRBV10-3 and TRBJ2-7; 7 positions agree with TRBD2. Germline V lookup: CDR1 ENHRY, CDR2 SYGVKD. V was pared by 3 bases and J by 2 bases, with 13 bases of the junction left unmatched. The CDR3 is 17 amino acids. CDR3 bases: TGTGCCATCAGTGACCTCATTGCCGGGAGGACCACCTACGAGCAGTACTTC. Encoded protein: CAISDLIAGRTTYEQYF.

The chain combines TRBV18 with TRBJ1-3, with D unclear. With 4 bases removed from V and 0 bases from J, the gap between germline ends came to 7 bases. The CDR3 spans 14 residues. Per germline, CDR1 KGHSH and CDR2 LQKENI. The CDR3 loop reads CASSRATSGNTIYF. The CDR3 DNA sequence: TGTGCCAGCTCACGGGCGACCTCTGGAAACACCATATATTTT.

This rearrangement joins TRBV4-1 to TRBJ2-7; 7 bases map to TRBD1. Looked up from germline, CDR1 is MGHRA and CDR2 is YSYEKL. Germline trimming cut 10 bases from V and 3 bases from J; bases unmatched to any gene: 15. CDR3 length: 15 amino acids. This CDR3 is CATRQGDTLNYEQYF. Here the CDR3 DNA reads TGCGCCACCCGGCAGGGGGATACCCTGAACTACGAGCAGTACTTC.

The rearrangement links TRBV11-3 to TRBJ2-3, with D possibly matching TRBD2 (7 bases). The germline V gene encodes CDR1 SGHNT and CDR2 YENEEA. The length of the CDR3 is 15 residues. Trimming stripped 4 bases from V and 6 bases from J, with 17 bases between. The DNA for the CDR3 is TGTGCCAGCAGCTCTGGGGGGGTGGGGGCGGATACGCAGTATTTT. It translates to CASSSGGVGADTQYF.

The rearrangement uses TRBV2 and TRBJ2-5, with D maybe TRBD2 (7 bases). CDR3 size: 13 residues. Between the trimmed V and J ends, which lost 7 bases and 5 bases, there was a span of 14 bases. Germline lookup yields CDR1 SNHLY and CDR2 FYNNEI. The CDR3 loop is CASNRGRGETQYF. The CDR3 DNA reads as TGTGCCAGCAACCGGGGGAGGGGGGAGACCCAGTACTTC.

The chain employs TRBV6-6 and TRBJ2-2; maybe TRBD2 (7 bases). This CDR3 has 14 residues. The germline gives CDR1 MNHNY, CDR2 SVGAGI (reference sequence). V was cut by 8 bases and J by 4 bases, with 14 bases left in between. CDR3: CASVGGAGTGELFF. CDR3 nucleotide sequence: TGTGCCAGCGTAGGGGGGGCTGGCACCGGGGAGCTGTTTTTT.

The genes are TRBV5-3 and TRBJ1-5; TRBD1 might be the D (6 bases). TRBV5-3 carries the ORF label, with uncertain function. Trimming took off 5 bases at V and 5 bases at J, with 17 bases between the two ends. The CDR3 extends over 15 amino acids. The CDR3 region has the DNA TGTGCCAGAAGGGGGGCAGGGCAGGGTCATCAGCCCCAGCATTTT. It codes for CARRGAGQGHQPQHF.

The chain couples TRBV30 to TRBJ1-1, with 10 bases identical to TRBD1. The CDR3 runs to 14 residues. Germline lookup yields CDR1 GTSNPN and CDR2 SVGIG (reference sequence). Germline trimming cut 4 bases from V and 4 bases from J; bases unmatched to any gene: 6. CDR3 sequence reads: CAWTPGQGRTEAFF. The CDR3 region has the DNA TGTGCCTGGACACCGGGACAGGGGCGCACTGAAGCTTTCTTT.

This clone was observed a few times. CDR3 DNA: TGCGCCAGCAGCTTGGGATCCGGGAGCCCCTTCTACAATGAGCAGTTCTTC. This sequence encodes CASSLGSGSPFYNEQFF. V gene TRBV5-1 combines with J gene TRBJ2-1; a possible D gene is TRBD2 (6 bases). V lost 0 bases and J lost 3, with 16 bases in between. Germline CDR1 reads SGHRS; CDR2 reads YFSETQ. This CDR3 has 17 amino acids.

The rearrangement links TRBV29-1 to TRBJ2-7, with 8 nucleotides matching TRBD1. After removal of 7 bases from V and 1 base from J, the junction contained 3 bases not matched to a gene. The CDR3 sequence is 12 residues long. CDR1 is SQVTM and CDR2 is ANQGSEA in the germline V gene. CDR3 in amino acids: CSAGTGSYEQYF. CDR3 sequence (DNA): TGCAGCGCCGGGACAGGTTCCTACGAGCAGTACTTC.

The V gene is TRBV9, the J gene TRBJ1-2; 8 bases are shared with TRBD1. This CDR3 has 16 residues. With V trimmed by 3 bases and J by 3 bases, 10 bases remained unmatched. Germline CDR1 reads SGDLS; CDR2 reads YYNGEE. Here the CDR3 DNA reads TGTGCCAGCAGCGGACAGACAGGGGACCTTGACTATGGCTACACCTTC. It encodes CASSGQTGDLDYGYTF.

This clone was recorded a few times. The chain links TRBV11-2 to TRBJ2-1; 15 bases map to TRBD2. This CDR3 is built from 15 residues. Germline-derived CDR1 and CDR2 are SGHAT and FQNNGV. V shed 3 bases and J 10 bases; nucleotides not matched to a gene: 4. Written as DNA, the CDR3 is TGTGCCAGCAGCTTGGGACTAGCGGGAGGTTCAGAGCAGTTCTTC. This translates into CASSLGLAGGSEQFF.

In the case of this clone: Relative to the germline gene, one junction end is altered; a read error may explain this. The gene calls are TRBV18 and TRBJ1-5; D perhaps matches TRBD1 (6 bases). The germline gives CDR1 KGHSH, CDR2 LQKENI. The CDR3 is 14 residues long. The CDR3 DNA is TGTGTCAGCTCATTGACAGGTGCCGATCAGCCCCAGCATTTT. It translates to CVSSLTGADQPQHF.

The J gene is TRBJ1-2, the V gene TRBV7-2; D call uncertain. Looked up from germline, CDR1 is SGHTA and CDR2 is FQGNSA. V shed 5 bases and J shed 5 bases, with 12 bases lying between them. The CDR3 extends over 13 amino acids. The CDR3 bases are TGTGCCAGCAGCCCCCGGGCGGGGTATGGCTACACCTTC. Protein product: CASSPRAGYGYTF.

This rearrangement joins TRBV28 to TRBJ2-7, with TRBD2 identical over 11 bases. CDR3 length: 15 amino acids. Losses at the gene ends were 1 base for V and 9 bases for J; bases not matched to a gene: 8. CDR1 and CDR2 from the germline V gene are MDHEN and SYDVKM. The CDR3 spells CASSLSPSGRQAQYF. The DNA for the CDR3 is TGTGCCAGCAGTTTATCCCCTAGCGGGAGGCAGGCGCAGTACTTC. The whole variable domain, remainder taken from reference TRBV28 and TRBJ2-7, is DVKVTQSSRYLVKRTGEKVFLECVQDMDHENMFWYRQDPGLGLRLIYFSYDVKMKEKGDIPEGYSVSREKKERFSLILESASTNQTSMYLCASSLSPSGRQAQYFGPGTRLTVT.

DNA for the CDR3: TGCGCCAGCAGTGAGTACAGGGACCGAAACGAGCAGTACTTC. Its translation is CASSEYRDRNEQYF. V and J are TRBV10-1 and TRBJ2-7; a possible D gene is TRBD1 (6 bases). The length of the CDR3 is 14 residues. Germline V gene data show CDR1 as WNHNN and CDR2 as SYGVQD (reference sequence). The V and J ends lost 1 base and 5 bases respectively, with 12 bases between them.

Only a few counts were recorded for this clone. The rearrangement uses TRBV19 and TRBJ2-1; D perhaps matches TRBD2 (6 bases). There are 16 residues in the CDR3. Germline V CDR1 and CDR2: LNHDA, SQIVND (reference sequence). The V gene lost 5 bases and the J gene lost 7 bases, with 21 bases spanning the gap. The CDR3 DNA reads TGTGCCAGTAGTGCCTTTCAGCGGGTCCGCGGGAATGAGCAGTTCTTC. It codes for CASSAFQRVRGNEQFF.

About this clone itself: One end of the junction varies from germline; a read error may be responsible. The gene calls are TRBV7-9 and TRBJ2-5; D remains unclear. The CDR3 is 12 residues long. From germline, CDR1 is SEHNR and CDR2 FQNEAQ (reference sequence). CDR3 DNA sequence: TGTTCCAGCAGCCTAAACCAAGAGACCCAGTACTTC. The encoded protein is CSSSLNQETQYF.

The V gene is TRBV27, the J gene TRBJ1-1; TRBD1 might be the D (6 bases). Germline CDR1 MNHEY, CDR2 SMNVEV (reference sequence). The CDR3 covers 15 residues. The V and J ends lost 2 bases and 0 bases respectively, with 10 bases between them. In DNA, the CDR3 is TGTGCCAGCAGTTTAGCCCAGGGGATGAACACTGAAGCTTTCTTT. Translated: CASSLAQGMNTEAFF.

A word on this clone: The junction departs from germline at one end; a sequencing error may be responsible. The same CDR3 also results from other DNA sequences found in this sample. This rearrangement joins TRBV6-5 to TRBJ1-4; D is unclear. The CDR3 loop spans 14 amino acids. The V gene's germline CDR1 is MNHEY and CDR2 SVGAGI. CDR3 residues: CASRNWRANEKLFF. The CDR3, as DNA: TGTGCCAGCAGAAACTGGAGGGCAAATGAAAAGCTGTTTTTT.

The J gene is TRBJ1-2, the V gene TRBV6-1; 8 bases line up with TRBD1. V lost 2 bases, J lost 3 bases, and 5 bases stayed unmatched. Germline V gene lookup returns CDR1 MNHNS and CDR2 SASEGT. The CDR3 sequence is 15 residues long. The CDR3 is CASSELQGEYYGYTF. The CDR3 region has the DNA TGTGCCAGCAGTGAACTACAGGGGGAATACTATGGCTACACCTTC.

The rearrangement joins TRBV4-1 to TRBJ2-1; D may be TRBD1 (5 bases). The V and J ends lost 4 bases and 10 bases respectively, with 20 bases between them. Germline CDR1 reads MGHRA; CDR2 reads YSYEKL. CDR3 size: 15 residues. As DNA, the CDR3 is TGCGCCAGCAGCCCGTCTCTAGGGGATAGCAGGGAGCAGTTCTTC. Translating gives CASSPSLGDSREQFF.

The rearrangement uses TRBV27 and TRBJ2-5, with TRBD1 identical over 7 bases. With 6 bases clipped from V and 0 bases from J, the junction kept 7 bases outside the gene matches. Germline values: CDR1 MNHEY, CDR2 SMNVEV (reference sequence). This CDR3 spans 15 amino acids. The CDR3 region is CASRTEQGYQETQYF. In DNA form, the CDR3 reads TGTGCCAGCAGAACAGAACAGGGGTACCAAGAGACCCAGTACTTC.

The rearrangement links TRBV11-3 to TRBJ2-7, with 7 bases aligning to TRBD2. The length of the CDR3 is 15 residues. V trimming: 5 bases; J trimming: 3 bases; junction bases outside the gene matches: 10. Germline CDR1 SGHNT, CDR2 YENEEA. This CDR3 is CASSLGGYASYEQYF. As DNA, the CDR3 is TGTGCCAGCAGCCTGGGGGGGTACGCCAGCTACGAGCAGTACTTC.